The 24 T cell receptor beta chains in this list originate from one sample, sequenced in a study of blood T cells in healthy people across ages. The second PCR ran about 6 to 12 cycles with a sample-barcoded 5' primer and J-beta primers. TCRdb used MiXCR to reprocess the 5' RACE reads, holding one entry per CDR3 protein. There are 1 million or so distinct CDR3 sequences in the sample; under 45% occur only once, and approximately 20% lies in the top ten. The sequenced sample was blood. These receptors all come from a woman in her fifties or sixties in good health.

The chain joins TRBV9 to TRBJ2-7; D gene ambiguous. Germline V gene lookup returns CDR1 SGDLS and CDR2 YYNGEE. The CDR3 covers 15 residues. V lost 0 bases, J lost 0 bases, and 10 bases lay in between. The DNA for the CDR3 is TGTGCCAGCAGCGTAGGTGCAGGTTACTCCTACGAGCAGTACTTC. Residues: CASSVGAGYSYEQYF.

Only a few counts were recorded for this clonotype. V gene TRBV18 combines with J gene TRBJ2-3; D possibly uses TRBD1 or TRBD2 (5 bases each). The CDR3 sequence is 17 residues long. V dropped 0 bases and J dropped 2 bases, with 15 bases sitting between them. CDR1 and CDR2 from the germline V gene are KGHSH and LQKENI. CDR3 nucleotide sequence: TGTGCCAGCTCACCACCGAAGGGGCTAGCAGCCACAGATACGCAGTATTTT. This translates into CASSPPKGLAATDTQYF.

The V call is TRBV7-6, the J call TRBJ2-5, with a possible D match to TRBD1 (6 bases). The CDR3 extends over 14 amino acids. V lost 5 bases and J 11 bases, leaving 21 bases between the germline ends. Per germline, CDR1 SGHVS and CDR2 FNYEAQ. CDR3 sequence (DNA): TGTGCCAGCAGCCCAACGTTGGGGGCCGATGAGCAGTACTTC. This codes for CASSPTLGADEQYF.

The rearrangement uses TRBV6-6 and TRBJ2-5, with 8 bases identical to TRBD2. CDR3 length: 15 residues. The V gene's germline CDR1 is MNHNY and CDR2 SVGAGI (reference sequence). With 4 bases clipped from V and 2 bases from J, the junction kept 6 bases outside the gene matches. This CDR3 is CASSSAGGGQETQYF. DNA for the CDR3: TGTGCCAGCAGTTCTGCGGGAGGTGGGCAAGAGACCCAGTACTTC.

This clonotype showed up just a few times. The chain carries TRBV7-9 and TRBJ2-1, with D perhaps given as TRBD1 or TRBD2 (5 bases each). The CDR3 covers 15 residues. Germline V lookup: CDR1 SEHNR, CDR2 FQNEAQ (reference sequence). The germline V and J ends were trimmed by 5 bases and 5 bases, with 16 bases remaining between them. This CDR3 is CASSPFGAGDNEQFF. The CDR3 nucleotides are TGTGCCAGCAGCCCCTTTGGGGCGGGCGACAATGAGCAGTTCTTC. The full variable domain, completed using reference TRBV7-9 and TRBJ2-1, is DTGVSQNPRHKITKRGQNVTFRCDPISEHNRLYWYRQTLGQGPEFLTYFQNEAQLEKSRLLSDRFSAERPKGSFSTLEIQRTEQGDSAMYLCASSPFGAGDNEQFFGPGTRLTVL.

The sample holds a few counts of this clonotype. The DNA of the CDR3 is TGTGCCAGCAGCTTTAACGTACAGGGGGAGACCCAGTACTTC. Protein: CASSFNVQGETQYF. The V and J genes are TRBV7-9 and TRBJ2-5; TRBD1 aligns across 7 bases. The trim removed 3 bases at V and 5 bases at J, leaving 6 bases unmatched. This CDR3 has 14 residues. CDR1 is SEHNR, CDR2 FQNEAQ, per germline (reference sequence). Looking up the rest from reference TRBV7-9 and TRBJ2-5 gives the full variable domain: DTGVSQNPRHKITKRGQNVTFRCDPISEHNRLYWYRQTLGQGPEFLTYFQNEAQLEKSRLLSDRFSAERPKGSFSTLEIQRTEQGDSAMYLCASSFNVQGETQYFGPGTRLLVL.

This chain joins TRBV7-2 and TRBJ2-1, with TRBD2 matching 8 bases. CDR1 and CDR2 from the germline V gene are SGHTA and FQGNSA. V was pared by 4 bases and J by 2 bases, with 10 bases of the junction left unmatched. This CDR3 is 17 amino acids long. CDR3 amino acids: CASSSTSAQKAYNEQFF. The CDR3 DNA reads TGTGCCAGCAGCTCGACTAGCGCCCAGAAAGCCTACAATGAGCAGTTCTTC.

The chain is built from TRBV20-1 and TRBJ2-1, with 8 nucleotides matching TRBD1. This CDR3 spans 17 amino acids. Germline CDR1 reads DFQATT; CDR2 reads SNEGSKA (reference sequence). Losses at the gene ends were 3 bases for V and 7 bases for J; bases not matched to a gene: 17. CDR3 region: CSASKQGAAWGSNEQFF. In DNA, the CDR3 is TGCAGTGCTAGTAAGCAGGGGGCCGCCTGGGGTTCGAATGAGCAGTTCTTC.

Only a few counts were recorded for this clonotype. The chain has TRBV5-1 and TRBJ2-1; D not certain. The V end lost 0 bases, the J end lost 5 bases, and 12 bases lay between the germline ends. The CDR3 consists of 15 residues. Germline CDR1 and CDR2: SGHRS and YFSETQ. The CDR3 DNA reads TGCGCCAGCAGCTTGGTGGTCGGCTTAAACAATGAGCAGTTCTTC. Its translation: CASSLVVGLNNEQFF. Supplemented by reference TRBV5-1 and TRBJ2-1, the full variable domain reads KAGVTQTPRYLIKTRGQQVTLSCSPISGHRSVSWYQQTPGQGLQFLFEYFSETQRNKGNFPGRFSGRQFSNSRSEMNVSTLELGDSALYLCASSLVVGLNNEQFFGPGTRLTVL.

This sequence joins TRBV7-9 and TRBJ1-5; D remains unclear. CDR1 SEHNR and CDR2 FQNEAQ come from the germline V gene (reference sequence). Trimming removed 1 base at V and 3 bases at J, with 13 bases between. The CDR3 length is 16 residues. The CDR3, as DNA: TGTGCCAGCAGCTTAGTGGTCGGTGGTCTCAATCAGCCCCAGCATTTT. This encodes CASSLVVGGLNQPQHF.

The V call is TRBV29-1, the J call TRBJ2-3; possible D gene TRBD1, 6 bases. From germline, CDR1 is SQVTM and CDR2 ANQGSEA. CDR3 size: 12 residues. V dropped 6 bases and J dropped 6 bases, with 13 bases sitting between them. CDR3: CSVDLTGDTQYF. CDR3 nucleotides: TGCAGCGTAGATCTGACAGGCGATACGCAGTATTTT.

The chain combines TRBV7-6 with TRBJ2-3; no clear D gene. The germline gives CDR1 SGHVS, CDR2 FNYEAQ. The V gene lost 5 bases and the J gene lost 7 bases, with 10 bases spanning the gap. This CDR3 contains 12 residues. The CDR3 DNA reads TGTGCCAGCAGCCAAAATATGAATACGCAGTATTTT. Encoded protein: CASSQNMNTQYF.

For this clonotype: An end of the junction does not agree with germline; a read error may underlie this. The chain couples TRBV5-5 to TRBJ2-2; D is unclear. CDR3 length: 16 residues. Germline values: CDR1 SGHKS, CDR2 YYEKEE (reference sequence). The CDR3 region has the DNA TGTGCCAGCAGCTTGGATCTCACCCGAGGCACCAGGGAGCTGTTTTTT. Its translation is CASSLDLTRGTRELFF.

In its sample, this clonotype was seen a few times. The chain carries TRBV5-1 and TRBJ2-7, with TRBD1 as a possible D gene (5 bases). V was clipped by 1 base and J by 0 bases, with 8 bases between them. Per germline, CDR1 SGHRS and CDR2 YFSETQ. The CDR3 totals 14 residues. CDR3 in DNA: TGCGCCAGCAGCTTGATGACAGCCTCCTACGAGCAGTACTTC. Translating gives CASSLMTASYEQYF.

In regard to this clonotype: One end of the junction does not line up with germline, which may come from a read error. V usage is TRBV28 and J usage is TRBJ2-7; possible D gene TRBD1, 5 bases. The germline V gene encodes CDR1 MDHEN and CDR2 SYDVKM. This CDR3 is built from 15 residues. The CDR3 here is CASSAPRVSSYGQYF. For the CDR3, the DNA is TGTGCCAGCAGTGCCCCCAGGGTGAGCTCCTACGGGCAGTACTTC.

Here the CDR3 reads CASTPSGYNEQFF. The CDR3 DNA follows: TGCGCCAGCACCCCTAGCGGCTACAATGAGCAGTTCTTC. The V and J genes are TRBV5-1 and TRBJ2-1; the match to TRBD2 covers 7 bases. The CDR3 is 13 residues long. Per germline, CDR1 SGHRS and CDR2 YFSETQ. After removal of 6 bases from V and 3 bases from J, the junction contained 3 bases not matched to a gene.

This clonotype was counted only a few times. The chain links TRBV9 to TRBJ2-4; no clear D gene. The DNA matches TRBJ2-7 better at its end, which makes the J call doubtful. The CDR3 consists of 14 residues. Germline CDR1 SGDLS, CDR2 YYNGEE. CDR3 sequence reads: CASSVAGELYEQYF. CDR3 in DNA: TGTGCCAGCAGCGTAGCGGGCGAGTTGTACGAGCAGTACTTC.

This clonotype was detected only a few times. This chain links TRBV5-1 with TRBJ2-7; the match to TRBD2 covers 12 bases. V trimming: 4 bases; J trimming: 3 bases; junction bases outside the gene matches: 5. The CDR3 sequence is 15 residues long. In germline, CDR1 is SGHRS, CDR2 YFSETQ. This CDR3 is CASSPLAGGNYEQYF. The CDR3 nucleotides read TGCGCCAGCAGCCCCCTAGCGGGAGGGAACTACGAGCAGTACTTC.

This clonotype was seen a single time. One end of the junction fails to match germline, which may point to a read error. This chain uses TRBV28 with TRBJ1-2, with 7 bases fitting TRBD1. Germline V gene data show CDR1 as MDHEN and CDR2 as SYDVKM. This CDR3 is built from 13 residues. The CDR3 DNA reads TGTGCTAGCAGGCTCGGACAGGCTAGGGGCTACACCTTC. Translation gives CASRLGQARGYTF.

This clonotype was seen more than once but under ten times. The chain uses TRBV12-3 or TRBV12-4 and TRBJ1-5, with 12 positions matching TRBD1. The J segment lost 7 bases and the V segment lost 6 bases, leaving 7 bases of the junction unmatched. This CDR3 spans 15 amino acids. CDR3 in amino acids: CASSPGTGGDQPQHF. DNA of the CDR3: TGTGCCAGCAGCCCTGGGACAGGGGGCGACCAGCCCCAGCATTTT.

This chain joins TRBV11-3 and TRBJ2-1; 10 bases agree with TRBD2. Looked up from germline, CDR1 is SGHNT and CDR2 is YENEEA. V lost 5 bases to trimming and J lost 8 bases; unmatched junction nucleotides: 9. CDR3 length equals 15 residues. The chain's CDR3 is CASSATSGKGHEQFF. The DNA of the CDR3 is TGTGCCAGCAGCGCAACTAGCGGGAAGGGGCATGAGCAGTTCTTC.

The V call is TRBV28, the J call TRBJ1-2; the match to TRBD1 covers 7 bases. CDR1 is MDHEN and CDR2 is SYDVKM in the germline V gene. Trimming removed 6 bases from V and 2 bases from J; junction bases left unmatched: 9. This CDR3 has 15 residues. CDR3 nucleotides: TGTGCCAGCAGGGGGGGACAGAGAAAAAACTATGGCTACACCTTC. Translation: CASRGGQRKNYGYTF.

This clonotype was found once. The V call is TRBV3-1, the J call TRBJ2-7; D ambiguous. CDR3 length: 14 amino acids. The germline gives CDR1 LGHDT, CDR2 YNNKEL (reference sequence). The ends were cut back, 0 bases at V and 5 bases at J, with 11 bases in the middle. The CDR3 DNA reads as TGTGCCAGCAGCCAAGATTGGAAGTCCGACGAGCAGTACTTC. The encoded protein is CASSQDWKSDEQYF.

This clonotype was seen more than once but under ten times. CDR3 sequence (DNA): TGTGCCAGCAGTCGATGGGTCAGCGGGAGGGAGAGGGAGACCCAGTACTTC. It is translated as CASSRWVSGRERETQYF. The rearrangement joins TRBV27 to TRBJ2-7; 10 nucleotides agree with TRBD2. Near its end, the DNA agrees better with TRBJ2-5, so the J call may be wrong. CDR3 size: 17 residues. The germline V gene encodes CDR1 MNHEY and CDR2 SMNVEV (reference sequence).